The 12 T cell receptor beta chains below all came from one sample that was sequenced in a study of tissue T cells after allogeneic stem cell transplantation. Generated by immunoSEQ multiplex PCR, the TCRdb table keeps only in-frame clones and is missing some. The data show tens of thousands of clones, with 72% seen just once and 0.6% to 0.85% held by the top ten. The source material was spleen. The receptors shown here come from a female BALB/c mouse in good health. The strain bears MHC haplotype H2-d.

About this clone itself: The germline and genes are mouse ones. The read stops 1 residue short of the end of the CDR3; the missing end is completed from the germline J gene. The chain has TRBV20 and TRBJ1-2; D is possibly TRBD1 (6 bases). V dropped 3 bases and J dropped 4 bases, with 6 bases sitting between them. This CDR3 region has 11 residues. Germline-derived CDR1 and CDR2 are GFQATS and STVNSAI. The CDR3 bases that were read are TGTGGTGCTAGAGGGGGCTCCGACTACACC. It yields the protein CGARGGSDYT. The complete CDR3 protein is CGARGGSDYTF.

A word on this clone: Any gene name here is a mouse gene name. The read ends 1 residue early relative to the CDR3; the germline J gene fills the gap. The rearrangement joins TRBV13-1 to TRBJ2-5; possible D gene TRBD1, 5 bases. Germline V gene data show CDR1 as NSHNY and CDR2 as SYGAGN. Trimming removed 0 bases at V and 4 bases at J, with 12 bases between. The CDR3 extends over 15 amino acids. CDR3 DNA (partial): TGTGCCAGCAGTGATGCAGAGACAGACAAAGACACCCAGTAC. Translating gives CASSDAETDKDTQY. The entire CDR3 is CASSDAETDKDTQYF.

In the case of this clone: Gene names follow the mouse nomenclature. Read sequence stops 1 residue before the CDR3 end, and the germline J gene provides the missing end. This chain uses TRBV19 with TRBJ2-1, with 9 bases identical to TRBD2. The CDR3 loop spans 14 amino acids. Looked up from germline, CDR1 is FNHDT and CDR2 is SITEND (reference sequence). V shed 3 bases and J 4 bases; nucleotides not matched to a gene: 2. Partial CDR3 DNA: TGTGCCAGCAGTAAGGACTGGGGTTATGCTGAGCAGTTC. It is translated as CASSKDWGYAEQF. The complete CDR3 protein is CASSKDWGYAEQFF.

As concerns this clone: The listed genes are named as in mouse. The read terminates 1 residue ahead of where the CDR3 ends, so the germline J gene completes it. The chain recombines TRBV3 with TRBJ2-7, with 7 bases identical to TRBD1. Germline CDR1 and CDR2: SNHLY and FYNGKV (reference sequence). V lost 1 base and J lost 0; bases outside the gene matches: 3. The CDR3 length is 15 residues. The CDR3 bases that were read are TGTGCCAGCAGCTTAGAGCAGGGGGTCTCCTATGAACAGTAC. Translating it yields CASSLEQGVSYEQY. The full CDR3 protein is CASSLEQGVSYEQYF.

A word on this clone: Mouse gene names apply. Read sequence stops 1 residue before the CDR3 end, and the germline J gene provides the missing end. The rearrangement links TRBV13-3 to TRBJ1-5; D gene uncertain. CDR1 NNHDY and CDR2 SYVADS come from the germline V gene. The V and J ends lost 4 bases and 0 bases respectively, with 8 bases between them. The CDR3 loop spans 14 amino acids. CDR3: CASSKDTNNQAPLF. The sequenced part of the CDR3 DNA is TGTGCCAGCAGTAAAGACACTAACAACCAGGCTCCGCTT.

Points on this clone: The genes and germline here are from mouse. The CDR3 goes on 1 residue after the read ends, and that part is filled in from the germline J gene. The V gene is TRBV13-3, the J gene TRBJ2-7; 9 positions match TRBD1. Trimming at V came to 0 bases and at J to 7 bases, leaving 2 bases not matched to a gene. Germline CDR1 NNHDY, CDR2 SYVADS. The CDR3 spans 13 residues. The covered CDR3 bases are TGTGCCAGCAGTGATGAGGACAGGGGCGAACAGTAC. Its protein is CASSDEDRGEQY. In full, the CDR3 reads CASSDEDRGEQYF.

This clone was seen more than once but under ten times. Germline and genes here are mouse. From the germline J gene comes the end of the CDR3, since the read stops 1 residue before it. This chain links TRBV1 with TRBJ2-7; the match to TRBD2 covers 8 bases. This CDR3 spans 16 amino acids. The germline gives CDR1 NSQYPW, CDR2 LRSPGD (reference sequence). With 0 bases clipped from V and 0 bases from J, the junction kept 4 bases outside the gene matches. CDR3 DNA (partial): TGCACCTGCAGTGCAGATACTGGGGGTACCTCCTATGAACAGTAC. Protein: CTCSADTGGTSYEQY. The full CDR3 reads CTCSADTGGTSYEQYF.

Comments on this clone: Genes and germline come from the mouse. The read halts 1 residue ahead of the CDR3 end, with the missing end drawn from the germline J gene. V gene TRBV5 combines with J gene TRBJ2-4; 11 bases fit TRBD2. Germline V gene data show CDR1 as LGHNA and CDR2 as YNLKQL (reference sequence). This CDR3 has 15 residues. The ends lost 4 bases at V and 1 base at J; junction bases unmatched: 1. The CDR3: CASSPGLGGQNTLYF. CDR3 DNA (partial): TGTGCCAGCAGCCCGGGACTGGGGGGTCAAAACACCTTGTAC.

This clone was recorded a few times. Gene names refer to mouse genes. The observed sequence ends 1 residue before the CDR3 terminus, with the missing tail filled in from the germline J gene. V and J are TRBV1 and TRBJ1-4, with 9 bases lining up with TRBD1. The CDR3 loop spans 15 amino acids. Per the germline V gene, CDR1 is NSQYPW and CDR2 is LRSPGD (reference sequence). The V segment lost 2 bases and the J segment 3 bases; nucleotides outside the gene matches: 1. The sequenced CDR3 bases are TGCACCTGCAGTGCAACAGGGGGCCCCAACGAAAGATTATTT. It codes for CTCSATGGPNERLF. The whole CDR3 is CTCSATGGPNERLFF.

As concerns this clone: Germline and genes: mouse. The DNA ends 1 residue before the CDR3 does, and the rest of the CDR3 is filled in from the germline J gene. This sequence joins TRBV20 and TRBJ2-1; 9 nucleotides align to TRBD1. With 2 bases clipped from V and 7 bases from J, the junction kept 0 bases outside the gene matches. Germline V gene data show CDR1 as GFQATS and CDR2 as STVNSAI. This CDR3 region has 12 residues. The CDR3: CGARTGGAEQFF. CDR3 bases read: TGTGGTGCTAGGACAGGGGGCGCTGAGCAGTTC.

In regard to this clone: The gene names given are mouse names. The read finishes 1 residue shy of the CDR3 end, and the germline J gene is used to complete it. The J gene is TRBJ2-3, the V gene TRBV31; TRBD2 matches 13 bases. The CDR3 extends over 17 amino acids. Germline values: CDR1 GKSSPN, CDR2 SITVG. V was clipped by 3 bases and J by 1 base; unmatched bases: 7. This chain's CDR3 is CAWSRTGGARGAETLYF. The CDR3 bases that were read are TGTGCCTGGAGCCGGACTGGGGGGGCGCGTGGTGCAGAAACGCTGTAT.

A word on this clone: The gene names given are mouse names. The read finishes 1 residue shy of the CDR3 end, and the germline J gene is used to complete it. The rearrangement uses TRBV13-1 and TRBJ2-5; TRBD2 might be the D (5 bases). V dropped 0 bases and J dropped 4 bases, with 12 bases sitting between them. The CDR3 runs 15 residues. The germline V gene has CDR1 NSHNY and CDR2 SYGAGN. Incomplete CDR3 DNA: TGTGCCAGCAGTGATGCACGGCTGGGAGAAGACACCCAGTAC. Translating gives CASSDARLGEDTQY. The CDR3 in its entirety is CASSDARLGEDTQYF.